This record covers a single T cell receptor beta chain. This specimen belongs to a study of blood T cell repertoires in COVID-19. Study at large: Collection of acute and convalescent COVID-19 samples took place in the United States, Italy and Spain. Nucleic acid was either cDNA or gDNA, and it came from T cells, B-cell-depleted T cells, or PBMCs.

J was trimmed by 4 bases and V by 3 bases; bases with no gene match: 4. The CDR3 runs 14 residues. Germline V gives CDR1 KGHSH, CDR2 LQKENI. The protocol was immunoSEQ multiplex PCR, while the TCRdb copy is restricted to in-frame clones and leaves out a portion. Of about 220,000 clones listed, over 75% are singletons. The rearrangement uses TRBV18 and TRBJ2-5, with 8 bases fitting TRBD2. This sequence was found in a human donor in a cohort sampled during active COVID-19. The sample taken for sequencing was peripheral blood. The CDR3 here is CASSPGLDLETQYF. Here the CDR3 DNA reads TGTGCCAGCTCACCGGGACTAGATTTAGAGACCCAGTACTTC.